Each of the 14 T cell receptor beta chains below was sequenced from the same sample in a study of T cells in Graves' hyperthyroidism and ophthalmopathy. RNA transcripts were the template for amplifying TCR beta CDR3 regions. A set of HTBI primers served as the primers for a first-round RT-PCR of the TCR CDR3. TCRdb recomputed calls from the multiplex PCR reads with MiXCR, one row per CDR3 protein. The table records roughly 510,000 distinct CDR3 sequences, about a fifth of them present only once. Sequencing input: blood. The receptor source for this set is a man aged 18 to 35 with Graves' hyperthyroidism.

The chain is built from TRBV6-1 and TRBJ1-1; D is ambiguous. CDR1 and CDR2 (germline): MNHNS, SASEGT. The V gene lost 7 bases and the J gene lost 4 bases, with 16 bases spanning the gap. The CDR3 loop spans 14 amino acids. DNA of the CDR3: TGTGCCAGCAATAGGGAGTATGATGGCACTGAAGCTTTCTTT. Its protein product is CASNREYDGTEAFF.

This clonotype was counted at least ten times. The chain uses TRBV12-3 or TRBV12-4 and TRBJ2-2; 8 nucleotides line up with TRBD1. V trimming: 7 bases; J trimming: 3 bases; junction bases outside the gene matches: 10. There are 16 residues in the CDR3. CDR3 sequence reads: CASTQMDRVDTGELFF. CDR3 DNA: TGTGCCAGCACCCAGATGGACAGGGTGGACACCGGGGAGCTGTTTTTT.

This clonotype was observed at least ten times. Given a much more abundant clone one base away, this may be a read error. Because the CDR3 is missing its conserved closing phenylalanine or tryptophan, this is likely a read error. The rearrangement uses TRBV12-3 or TRBV12-4 and TRBJ1-5, with D possibly being TRBD1 (5 bases). CDR3 length: 15 residues. The germline V and J ends were trimmed by 5 bases and 4 bases, with 15 bases remaining between them. Here the CDR3 DNA reads TGTGCCAGCAGTCAGAACAGGTACACGAATCAGCCCCAGCATTCT. This codes for CASSQNRYTNQPQHS.

The chain joins TRBV11-2 to TRBJ1-2, with unresolved D. Germline V CDR1 and CDR2: SGHAT, FQNNGV. The CDR3 runs 16 residues. Trimming stripped 5 bases from V and 5 bases from J, with 21 bases between. The CDR3 DNA reads TGTGCCAGCAGCCCCACCACGACTCTCGTGAAATATGGCTACACCTTC. Translation: CASSPTTTLVKYGYTF.

With regard to this clonotype: The conserved closing phenylalanine or tryptophan is absent in this CDR3, likely reflecting a read error. The genes are TRBV19 and TRBJ1-1, with 7 bases fitting TRBD1. Germline-derived CDR1 and CDR2 are LNHDA and SQIVND (reference sequence). The CDR3 runs to 12 residues. The J segment lost 4 bases and the V segment lost 6 bases, leaving 2 bases of the junction unmatched. The CDR3 region has the DNA TGTGCCAGTAGGGAGGGGGCCACTGAAGCTTTCTAT. The encoded protein is CASREGATEAFY.

The genes are TRBV5-4 and TRBJ2-5; perhaps D is TRBD1 or TRBD2 (5 bases each). Germline values: CDR1 SGHNT, CDR2 YYREEE (reference sequence). The CDR3 runs to 20 residues. With 3 bases removed from V and 3 bases from J, the gap between germline ends came to 30 bases. As DNA, the CDR3 is TGTGCCAGCAGCTGTAATGGATGTGGGGACCCGAGGGACGGAGAAGAGACCCAGTACTTC. It is translated as CASSCNGCGDPRDGEETQYF. Drawing the rest from reference TRBV5-4 and TRBJ2-5, the complete variable domain is ETGVTQSPTHLIKTRGQQVTLRCSSQSGHNTVSWYQQALGQGPQFIFQYYREEENGRGNFPPRFSGLQFPNYSSELNVNALELDDSALYLCASSCNGCGDPRDGEETQYFGPGTRLLVL.

The chain is built from TRBV11-2 and TRBJ1-1; D perhaps matches TRBD1 (5 bases). The CDR3 loop spans 15 amino acids. V was clipped by 1 base and J by 5 bases, with 14 bases between them. Germline CDR1 is SGHAT and CDR2 is FQNNGV. The chain's CDR3 is CASSLVPLGGTEAFF. DNA for the CDR3: TGTGCCAGCAGCTTAGTGCCTCTGGGGGGTACTGAAGCTTTCTTT.

This clonotype appeared a few times. This rearrangement joins TRBV25-1 to TRBJ1-2; TRBD1 agrees at 10 bases. V gave up 5 bases and J gave up 10 bases; unmatched junction bases: 4. The germline V gene has CDR1 MGHDK and CDR2 SYGVNS. The CDR3 has 12 residues. CDR3 nucleotide sequence: TGTGCCAGCAGTCTCGGGACAGGGGACTACACCTTC. Translating it yields CASSLGTGDYTF.

This clonotype has ten or more counts. This chain links TRBV7-3 with TRBJ2-5; no clear D gene. Germline-derived CDR1 and CDR2 are SGHTA and FQGTGA. V dropped 2 bases and J dropped 5 bases, with 9 bases sitting between them. This CDR3 comprises 13 residues. The CDR3 loop is CASSLRVGETQYF. The CDR3 region has the DNA TGTGCCAGCAGCTTACGCGTCGGCGAGACCCAGTACTTC.

The V and J genes are TRBV20-1 and TRBJ2-7, with a weak D call TRBD1 (6 bases). Deletions cut 6 bases from V and 2 bases from J, with 14 bases between. CDR1 is DFQATT and CDR2 is SNEGSKA in the germline V gene (reference sequence). This CDR3 comprises 13 residues. The CDR3 is CSATEGEPYEQYF. CDR3 bases: TGCAGTGCAACCGAGGGGGAACCCTACGAGCAGTACTTC.

This clonotype was recorded many times. J is TRBJ2-5 and V is TRBV13; D might be TRBD1 or TRBD2, each matching 5 bases. The CDR3 is made up of 14 amino acids. Trimming took off 5 bases at V and 5 bases at J, with 15 bases between the two ends. Germline CDR1 reads PRHDT; CDR2 reads FYEKMQ (reference sequence). The chain's CDR3 is CASSIRGGSETQYF. CDR3 sequence (DNA): TGTGCCAGCAGCATTCGGGGCGGGTCGGAGACCCAGTACTTC.

J is TRBJ2-2 and V is TRBV5-8, with D tentatively TRBD1 or TRBD2 (6 bases each). There are 15 residues in the CDR3. Trimming shortened V by 7 bases and J by 5 bases, and 18 bases separated the two germline ends. Germline V lookup: CDR1 SGHTS, CDR2 YDEGEE. The CDR3 nucleotides read TGTGCCAGCCTTAATCCGGGGGCAAGAACCGGGGAGCTGTTTTTT. It is translated as CASLNPGARTGELFF. Based on the CDR3 plus reference TRBV5-8 and TRBJ2-2, the full variable domain is EAGVTQSPTHLIKTRGQQATLRCSPISGHTSVYWYQQALGLGLQFLLWYDEGEERNRGNFPPRFSGRQFPNYSSELNVNALELEDSALYLCASLNPGARTGELFFGEGSRLTVL.

This rearrangement joins TRBV9 to TRBJ2-4; 8 bases align to TRBD2. Germline-derived CDR1 and CDR2 are SGDLS and YYNGEE. The CDR3 runs to 16 residues. V lost 4 bases and J lost 3; bases outside the gene matches: 9. The CDR3 region is CASSPTGTRSKNIQYF. CDR3 coding DNA: TGTGCCAGCAGCCCAACCGGGACTAGAAGCAAAAACATTCAGTACTTC.

The chain employs TRBV13 and TRBJ2-7; D tentatively reads TRBD1 or TRBD2 (6 bases each). Trimming stripped 0 bases from V and 0 bases from J, with 12 bases between. The germline gives CDR1 PRHDT, CDR2 FYEKMQ (reference sequence). The CDR3 sequence is 16 residues long. The CDR3 spells CASSLGVGGFSYEQYF. CDR3 sequence (DNA): TGTGCCAGCAGCTTAGGAGTCGGGGGCTTCTCCTACGAGCAGTACTTC. The full variable domain, its missing parts supplied by reference TRBV13 and TRBJ2-7, is AAGVIQSPRHLIKEKRETATLKCYPIPRHDTVYWYQQGPGQDPQFLISFYEKMQSDKGSIPDRFSAQQFSDYHSELNMSSLELGDSALYFCASSLGVGGFSYEQYFGPGTRLTVT.